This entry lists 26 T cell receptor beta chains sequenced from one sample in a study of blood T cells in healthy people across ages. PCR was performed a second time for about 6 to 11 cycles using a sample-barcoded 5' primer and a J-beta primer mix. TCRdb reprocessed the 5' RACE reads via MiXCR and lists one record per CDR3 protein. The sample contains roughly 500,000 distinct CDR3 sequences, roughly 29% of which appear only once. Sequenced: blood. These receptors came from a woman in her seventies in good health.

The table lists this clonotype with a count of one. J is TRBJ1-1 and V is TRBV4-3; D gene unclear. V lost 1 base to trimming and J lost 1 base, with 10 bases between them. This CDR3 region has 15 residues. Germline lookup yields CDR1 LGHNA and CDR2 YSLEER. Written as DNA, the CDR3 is TGCGCCAGCAGCCAAGCCCCAAACCGGAACACTGAAGCTTTCTTT. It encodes CASSQAPNRNTEAFF.

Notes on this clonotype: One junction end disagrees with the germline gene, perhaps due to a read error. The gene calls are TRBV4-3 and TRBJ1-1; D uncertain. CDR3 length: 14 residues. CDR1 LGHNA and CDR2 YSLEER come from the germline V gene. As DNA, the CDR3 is TGCGCCAGCAGCCAAGATAAGGCACCAGGAGGATCTCTCTTT. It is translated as CASSQDKAPGGSLF.

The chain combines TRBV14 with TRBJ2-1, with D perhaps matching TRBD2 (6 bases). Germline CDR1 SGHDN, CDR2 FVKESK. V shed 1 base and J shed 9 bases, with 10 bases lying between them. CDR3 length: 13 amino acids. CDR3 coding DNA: TGTGCCAGCAGCCAAGTACGGGGGAGTGAGCAGTTCTTC. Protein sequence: CASSQVRGSEQFF.

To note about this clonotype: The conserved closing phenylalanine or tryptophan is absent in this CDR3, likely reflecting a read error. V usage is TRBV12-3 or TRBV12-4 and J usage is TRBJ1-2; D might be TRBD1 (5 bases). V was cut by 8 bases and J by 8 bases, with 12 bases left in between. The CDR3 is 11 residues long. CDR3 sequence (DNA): TGTGCCAGCCTCGAGTGGGGCGGCTACACCCTC. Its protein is CASLEWGGYTL.

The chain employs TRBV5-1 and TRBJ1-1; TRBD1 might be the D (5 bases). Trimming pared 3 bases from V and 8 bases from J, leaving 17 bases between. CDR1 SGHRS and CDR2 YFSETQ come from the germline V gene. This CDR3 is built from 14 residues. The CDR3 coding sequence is TGCGCCAGCAGCTCGCAGGGAGGGGCCACAGAAGCTTTCTTT. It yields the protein CASSSQGGATEAFF. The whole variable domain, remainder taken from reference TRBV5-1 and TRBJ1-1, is KAGVTQTPRYLIKTRGQQVTLSCSPISGHRSVSWYQQTPGQGLQFLFEYFSETQRNKGNFPGRFSGRQFSNSRSEMNVSTLELGDSALYLCASSSQGGATEAFFGQGTRLTVV.

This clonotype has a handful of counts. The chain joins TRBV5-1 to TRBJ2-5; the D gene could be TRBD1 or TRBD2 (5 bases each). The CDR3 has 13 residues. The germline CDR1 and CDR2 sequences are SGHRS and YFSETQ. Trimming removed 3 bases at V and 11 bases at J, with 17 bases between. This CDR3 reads CASSWGPAMEQYF. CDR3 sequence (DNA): TGCGCCAGCAGCTGGGGACCAGCGATGGAGCAGTACTTC.

CDR3 residues: CASSVARRRGGHGEQFF. The CDR3 region has the DNA TGTGCCAGCAGCGTAGCCCGAAGGAGGGGGGGCCATGGTGAGCAGTTCTTC. This sequence joins TRBV9 and TRBJ2-5; TRBD2 might be the D (7 bases). TRBJ2-1 explains the end of the DNA better; the J call may be wrong. Per germline, CDR1 SGDLS and CDR2 YYNGEE. The CDR3 spans 17 residues.

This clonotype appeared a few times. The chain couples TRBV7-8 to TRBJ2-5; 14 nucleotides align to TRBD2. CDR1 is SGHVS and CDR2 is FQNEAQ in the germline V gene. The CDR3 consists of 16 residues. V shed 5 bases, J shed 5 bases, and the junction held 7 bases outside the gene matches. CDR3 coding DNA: TGTGCCAGCAGCCTGAGGACTAGCGGGGGGTGGGAGACCCAGTACTTC. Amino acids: CASSLRTSGGWETQYF. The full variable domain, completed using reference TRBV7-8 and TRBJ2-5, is GAGVSQSPRYKVAKRGQDVALRCDPISGHVSLFWYQQALGQGPEFLTYFQNEAQLDKSGLPSDRFFAERPEGSVSTLKIQRTQQEDSAVYLCASSLRTSGGWETQYFGPGTRLLVL.

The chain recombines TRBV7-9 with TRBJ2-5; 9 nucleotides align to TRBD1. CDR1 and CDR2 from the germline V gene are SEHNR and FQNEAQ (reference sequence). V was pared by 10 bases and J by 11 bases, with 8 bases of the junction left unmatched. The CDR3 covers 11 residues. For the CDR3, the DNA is TGTGCCACCGAACAGGGGGCTGAGCAGTACTTC. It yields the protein CATEQGAEQYF.

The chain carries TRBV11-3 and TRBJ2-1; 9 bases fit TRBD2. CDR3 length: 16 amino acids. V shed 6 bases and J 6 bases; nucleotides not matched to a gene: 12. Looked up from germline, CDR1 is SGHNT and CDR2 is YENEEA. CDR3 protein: CASSSSGGPACNEQFF. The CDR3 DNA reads TGTGCCAGCAGTTCCAGCGGGGGGCCAGCGTGCAATGAGCAGTTCTTC.

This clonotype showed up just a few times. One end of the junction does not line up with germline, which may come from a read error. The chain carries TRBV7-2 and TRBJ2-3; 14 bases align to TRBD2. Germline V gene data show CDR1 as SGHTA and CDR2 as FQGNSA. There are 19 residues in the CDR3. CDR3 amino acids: CASRRAGLAGGRGTGTQYF. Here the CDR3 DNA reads TGTGCCAGCAGGCGCGCCGGACTAGCGGGGGGAAGAGGCACAGGTACGCAGTATTTT.

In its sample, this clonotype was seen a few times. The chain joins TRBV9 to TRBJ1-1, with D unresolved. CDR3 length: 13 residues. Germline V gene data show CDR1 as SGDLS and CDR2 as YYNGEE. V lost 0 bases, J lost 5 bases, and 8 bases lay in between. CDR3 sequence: CASSVGDWTEAFF. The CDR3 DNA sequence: TGTGCCAGCAGCGTAGGGGATTGGACTGAAGCTTTCTTT.

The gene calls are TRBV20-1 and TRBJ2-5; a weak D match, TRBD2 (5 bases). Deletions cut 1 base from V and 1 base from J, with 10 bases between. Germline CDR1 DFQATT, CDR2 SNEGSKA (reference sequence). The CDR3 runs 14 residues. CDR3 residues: CSARGRSSQETQYF. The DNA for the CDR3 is TGCAGTGCTAGAGGGAGGTCTAGCCAAGAGACCCAGTACTTC.

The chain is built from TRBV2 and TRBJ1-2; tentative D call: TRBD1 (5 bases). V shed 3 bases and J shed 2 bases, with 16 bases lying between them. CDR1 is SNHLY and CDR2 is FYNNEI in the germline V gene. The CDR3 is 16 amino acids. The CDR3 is CASSERLGGGNYGYTF. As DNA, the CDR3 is TGTGCCAGCAGTGAGCGCCTCGGGGGTGGAAACTATGGCTACACCTTC.

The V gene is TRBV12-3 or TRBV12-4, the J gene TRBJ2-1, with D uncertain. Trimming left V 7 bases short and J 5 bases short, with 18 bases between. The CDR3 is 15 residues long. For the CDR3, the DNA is TGTGCCAGCACCGATTCGGGTACTATACACAATGAGCAGTTCTTC. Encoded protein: CASTDSGTIHNEQFF.

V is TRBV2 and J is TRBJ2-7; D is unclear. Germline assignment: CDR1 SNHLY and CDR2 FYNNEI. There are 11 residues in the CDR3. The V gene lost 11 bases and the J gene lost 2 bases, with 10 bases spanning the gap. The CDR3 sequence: CASTNAYEQYF. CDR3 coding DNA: TGTGCCTCGACCAACGCCTACGAGCAGTACTTC.

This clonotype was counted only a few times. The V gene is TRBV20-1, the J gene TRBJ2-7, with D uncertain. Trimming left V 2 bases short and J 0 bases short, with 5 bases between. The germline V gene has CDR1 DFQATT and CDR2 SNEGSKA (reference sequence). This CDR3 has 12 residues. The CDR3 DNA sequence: TGCAGTGCTAGACCCCTCTCCTACGAGCAGTACTTC. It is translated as CSARPLSYEQYF.

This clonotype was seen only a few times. CDR3 bases: TGTGCCAGCAGCTTAGAAACCATCGGGGAGCTGTTTTTT. It translates to CASSLETIGELFF. The J gene is TRBJ2-2, the V gene TRBV7-9; D call uncertain. V gave up 1 base and J gave up 7 bases, with 7 bases separating them. Germline V gene sequence: CDR1 SEHNR, CDR2 FQNEAQ (reference sequence). The CDR3 totals 13 residues.

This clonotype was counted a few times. Written as DNA, the CDR3 is TGTGCCAGCGCTGGGACAGACGAGCAGTTCTTC. This sequence encodes CASAGTDEQFF. V and J are TRBV21-1 and TRBJ2-5; the DNA was not used to check the table's D call, TRBD1. The better agreement between TRBJ2-1 and the DNA end casts doubt on the J call. TRBV21-1 is noted as a pseudogene. This CDR3 has 11 residues.

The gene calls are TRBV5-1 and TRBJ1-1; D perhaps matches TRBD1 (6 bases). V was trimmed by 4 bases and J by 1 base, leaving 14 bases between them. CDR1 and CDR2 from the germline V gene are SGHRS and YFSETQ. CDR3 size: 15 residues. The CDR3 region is CASSTSGTPNTEAFF. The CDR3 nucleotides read TGCGCCAGCAGCACCTCCGGGACACCGAACACTGAAGCTTTCTTT.

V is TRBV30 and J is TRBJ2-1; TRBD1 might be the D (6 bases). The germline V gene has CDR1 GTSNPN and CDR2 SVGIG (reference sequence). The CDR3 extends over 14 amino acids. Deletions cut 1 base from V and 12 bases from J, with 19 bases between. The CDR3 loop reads CAWSGGGLGSVQFF. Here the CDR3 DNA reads TGTGCCTGGAGTGGTGGGGGCCTAGGTTCGGTGCAGTTCTTC.

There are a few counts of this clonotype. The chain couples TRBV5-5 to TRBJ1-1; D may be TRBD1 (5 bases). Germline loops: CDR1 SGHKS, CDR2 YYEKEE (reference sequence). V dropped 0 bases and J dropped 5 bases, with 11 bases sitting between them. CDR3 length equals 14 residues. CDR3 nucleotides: TGTGCCAGCAGCTTGGCAGGGTCGGGAACTGAAGCTTTCTTT. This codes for CASSLAGSGTEAFF. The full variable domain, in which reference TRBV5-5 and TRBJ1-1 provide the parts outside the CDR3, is DAGVTQSPTHLIKTRGQQVTLRCSPISGHKSVSWYQQVLGQGPQFIFQYYEKEERGRGNFPDRFSARQFPNYSSELNVNALLLGDSALYLCASSLAGSGTEAFFGQGTRLTVV.

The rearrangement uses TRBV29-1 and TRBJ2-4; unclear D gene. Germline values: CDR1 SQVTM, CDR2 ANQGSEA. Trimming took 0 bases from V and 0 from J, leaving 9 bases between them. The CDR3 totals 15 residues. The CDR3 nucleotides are TGCAGCGTTGAAGATCGGCAGTTAGCCAAAAACATTCAGTACTTC. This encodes CSVEDRQLAKNIQYF.

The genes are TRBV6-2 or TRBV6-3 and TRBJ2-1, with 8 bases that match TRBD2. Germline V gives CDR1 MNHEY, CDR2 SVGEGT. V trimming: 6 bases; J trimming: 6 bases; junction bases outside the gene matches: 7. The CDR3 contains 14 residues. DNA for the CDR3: TGTGCCAGCAGAAGTAGCGGGGCCGGCAATGAGCAGTTCTTC. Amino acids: CASRSSGAGNEQFF.

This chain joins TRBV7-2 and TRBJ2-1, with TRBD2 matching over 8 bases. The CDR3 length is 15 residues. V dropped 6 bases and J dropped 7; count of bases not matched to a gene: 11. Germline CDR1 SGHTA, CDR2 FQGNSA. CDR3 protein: CASRTTGGLTNEQFF. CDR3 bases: TGTGCCAGCAGGACAACGGGGGGGCTAACAAATGAGCAGTTCTTC.

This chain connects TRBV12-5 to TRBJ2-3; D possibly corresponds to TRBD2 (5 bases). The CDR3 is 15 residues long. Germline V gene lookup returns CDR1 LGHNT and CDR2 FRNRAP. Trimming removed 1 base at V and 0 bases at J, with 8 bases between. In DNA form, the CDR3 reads TGTGCTAGTGGTTTGGGGACGGGGAGCACAGATACGCAGTATTTT. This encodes CASGLGTGSTDTQYF. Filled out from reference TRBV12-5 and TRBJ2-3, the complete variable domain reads DARVTQTPRHKVTEMGQEVTMRCQPILGHNTVFWYRQTMMQGLELLAYFRNRAPLDDSGMPKDRFSAEMPDATLATLKIQPSEPRDSAVYFCASGLGTGSTDTQYFGPGTRLTVL.